This T cell receptor (beta chain) came from a study of blood T cell repertoires in COVID-19. Study background: Specimens from acute and convalescent COVID-19 originated in the United States, Italy and Spain. Nucleic acid was either cDNA or gDNA, and it came from T cells, B-cell-depleted T cells, or PBMCs.

In the study's own analysis: Amplification from reference gene primers served as the basis for estimated nucleated cell counts. Generated by immunoSEQ multiplex PCR, the TCRdb table keeps only in-frame clones and is missing some. That table is the source of V, J and clone size, and D and trimming were worked out from the DNA. Here the sample spans approximately 92,000 clones, 82% being singletons. Germline assignment: CDR1 SGHRS and CDR2 YFSETQ. The V and J ends lost 0 bases and 4 bases respectively, with 11 bases between them. The CDR3 totals 14 residues. This clonotype was obtained from a man of 80 years or more with acute or convalescent COVID-19. The sequencing sample was made of peripheral blood. The rearrangement links TRBV5-1 to TRBJ2-7; possible D gene TRBD1, 5 bases. The CDR3 bases are TGCGCCAGCAGCTTGGGGTCCAAGGGGTACGAGCAGTACTTC. Protein product: CASSLGSKGYEQYF.